Following are 29 T cell receptor beta chains from one sample sequenced in a study of neurological immune-mediated disorders. Each CDR3 protein gets one entry after TCRdb re-called the 5' RACE reads with MiXCR. The table records 45,000 to 70,000 distinct CDR3 sequences, more than 4% of them present only once. Sequenced input: PBMCs. The origin of the receptors is a man aged 50 or older with multiple sclerosis.

This clonotype was observed many times. V usage is TRBV28 and J usage is TRBJ1-4; perhaps TRBD1 as D (5 bases). The CDR3 is made up of 16 amino acids. Trimming removed 6 bases from V and 4 bases from J, with 18 bases in between. Per germline, CDR1 MDHEN and CDR2 SYDVKM. DNA for the CDR3: TGTGCCAGCAGCCCCCGACCGGGGGGGGGTAATGAAAAACTGTTTTTT. Amino acid sequence: CASSPRPGGGNEKLFF.

This clonotype was seen at least ten times. The genes are TRBV7-8 and TRBJ2-4, with 10 positions matching TRBD2. This CDR3 has 14 residues. V shed 5 bases and J 7 bases; nucleotides not matched to a gene: 5. Germline values: CDR1 SGHVS, CDR2 FQNEAQ. CDR3 residues: CASSPGLAFNIQYF. The CDR3 DNA reads TGTGCCAGCAGCCCGGGACTAGCGTTCAACATTCAGTACTTC.

This clonotype was detected many times. V is TRBV27 and J is TRBJ1-5; 10 bases are a match to TRBD1. J lost 11 bases, V lost 6 bases, and 4 bases had no gene match. Per germline, CDR1 MNHEY and CDR2 SMNVEV (reference sequence). The CDR3 runs to 12 residues. The CDR3 protein is CASSHGQGAQHF. The CDR3 DNA follows: TGTGCCAGCAGCCATGGACAGGGGGCCCAGCATTTT.

This clonotype was recorded many times. The chain joins TRBV3-1 to TRBJ1-3, with D hard to call. The CDR3 is 15 amino acids. Per germline, CDR1 LGHDT and CDR2 YNNKEL (reference sequence). V lost 1 base, J lost 0 bases, and 7 bases lay in between. In DNA, the CDR3 is TGTGCCAGCAGCCAAGGGACCAGCTCTGGAAACACCATATATTTT. Its translation is CASSQGTSSGNTIYF.

Ten or more counts support this clonotype. J is TRBJ2-3 and V is TRBV5-6, with D possibly matching TRBD2 (5 bases). Deletions cut 0 bases from V and 6 bases from J, with 11 bases between. This CDR3 comprises 14 residues. CDR1 and CDR2 from the germline V gene are SGHDT and YYEEEE. In DNA, the CDR3 is TGTGCCAGCAGCTTGGTGGTCGGCGGGGATACGCAGTATTTT. Protein: CASSLVVGGDTQYF.

This clonotype was recorded a few times. The chain recombines TRBV5-6 with TRBJ2-7, with D perhaps TRBD2 (6 bases). Germline CDR1 reads SGHDT; CDR2 reads YYEEEE. CDR3 length: 15 residues. V lost 4 bases, J lost 2 bases, and 16 bases lay in between. Written as DNA, the CDR3 is TGTGCCAGCAGCGGAGGGGCGCTCCAGGCCTACGAGCAGTACTTC. Amino acid sequence: CASSGGALQAYEQYF.

This clonotype was seen many times. This chain joins TRBV7-6 and TRBJ2-7; 7 nucleotides match TRBD1. V trimming: 5 bases; J trimming: 3 bases; junction bases outside the gene matches: 10. The germline V gene has CDR1 SGHVS and CDR2 FNYEAQ. The CDR3 spans 15 residues. CDR3 DNA: TGTGCCAGCAGCCTAGGACAGGACCCGAACTACGAGCAGTACTTC. Translation: CASSLGQDPNYEQYF.

This clonotype has at least ten counts. The V and J genes are TRBV5-5 and TRBJ2-2; D not certain. This CDR3 is built from 14 residues. The germline CDR1 and CDR2 sequences are SGHKS and YYEKEE (reference sequence). Trimming removed 1 base from V and 4 bases from J, with 8 bases in between. CDR3 DNA: TGTGCCAGCAGCTTGTTACAGACCACCGGGGAGCTGTTTTTT. It codes for CASSLLQTTGELFF.

The table lists this clonotype with many counts. The chain combines TRBV29-1 with TRBJ2-5; D is perhaps TRBD2 (5 bases). Germline CDR1 SQVTM, CDR2 ANQGSEA. The CDR3 runs 13 residues. With 6 bases removed from V and 1 base from J, the gap between germline ends came to 12 bases. The DNA of the CDR3 is TGCAGCGTAACCCCGGGAAGCCAAGAGACCCAGTACTTC. This sequence encodes CSVTPGSQETQYF.

This clonotype was detected only a few times. This CDR3 is CASSYPVNEQFF. The CDR3 region has the DNA TGTGCCAGCAGTTACCCGGTGAATGAGCAGTTCTTC. The chain recombines TRBV6-2 or TRBV6-3 with TRBJ2-1; D unclear. The germline V gene encodes CDR1 MNHEY and CDR2 SVGEGT. The CDR3 is 12 residues long. Trimming shortened V by 2 bases and J by 7 bases, and 6 bases separated the two germline ends.

This clonotype occurred a few times. The rearrangement uses TRBV7-9 and TRBJ2-5, with 8 bases fitting TRBD2. Germline V gene lookup returns CDR1 SEHNR and CDR2 FQNEAQ (reference sequence). This CDR3 spans 12 amino acids. The V and J ends lost 3 bases and 9 bases, in that order; junction bases with no gene match: 3. The chain's CDR3 is CASSFGGEAQYF. CDR3 nucleotides: TGTGCCAGCAGCTTCGGGGGGGAGGCCCAGTACTTC.

In its sample, this clonotype was seen many times. This chain connects TRBV7-9 to TRBJ2-5; a possible D gene is TRBD2 (6 bases). The length of the CDR3 is 15 residues. Deletions cut 5 bases from V and 5 bases from J, with 18 bases between. Germline V lookup: CDR1 SEHNR, CDR2 FQNEAQ (reference sequence). The CDR3 region is CASSPLGGARETQYF. The CDR3 region has the DNA TGTGCCAGCAGCCCCCTCGGAGGGGCGCGGGAGACCCAGTACTTC.

The chain has TRBV11-3 and TRBJ2-1; D is uncertain. The CDR3 extends over 14 amino acids. The germline V gene has CDR1 SGHNT and CDR2 YENEEA. V lost 6 bases to trimming and J lost 0 bases, with 9 bases between them. CDR3 nucleotides: TGTGCCAGCAGTCCTAGAAACTCCTACAATGAGCAGTTCTTC. Amino acids: CASSPRNSYNEQFF.

This clonotype was counted ten times or more. The rearrangement joins TRBV5-1 to TRBJ2-5; TRBD2 matches at 7 bases. The length of the CDR3 is 15 residues. Unmatched junction bases numbered 12, after V lost 8 bases and J lost 2 bases. Germline V gene sequence: CDR1 SGHRS, CDR2 YFSETQ. CDR3 protein: CASGPSGIVQETQYF. CDR3 DNA sequence: TGCGCCAGTGGTCCAAGCGGGATAGTTCAAGAGACCCAGTACTTC.

This clonotype was picked up a small number of times. The chain joins TRBV27 to TRBJ1-4; 7 nucleotides match TRBD1. Germline V CDR1 and CDR2: MNHEY, SMNVEV (reference sequence). The CDR3 length is 17 residues. After removal of 6 bases from V and 0 bases from J, the junction contained 10 bases not matched to a gene. DNA for the CDR3: TGTGCCAGCAGCCCCGGGACAGTAAACACAACTAATGAAAAACTGTTTTTT. The encoded protein is CASSPGTVNTTNEKLFF.

For the CDR3, the DNA is TGTGCCAGCATGGGACAGACTAATCAGCCCCAGCATTTT. Protein sequence: CASMGQTNQPQHF. The J gene is TRBJ1-5, the V gene TRBV10-3; 7 bases map to TRBD1. The CDR3 totals 13 residues. Germline CDR1 is ENHRY and CDR2 is SYGVKD. Trimming removed 10 bases from V and 4 bases from J; junction bases left unmatched: 7.

There are a few counts of this clonotype. The V gene is TRBV7-6, the J gene TRBJ2-3; D unclear. The CDR3 loop spans 15 amino acids. CDR1 and CDR2 from the germline V gene are SGHVS and FNYEAQ. V was pared by 3 bases and J by 1 base, with 11 bases between. The CDR3, as DNA: TGTGCCAGCAGCTTTTACCCCCTGGGCACAGATACGCAGTATTTT. Its protein product is CASSFYPLGTDTQYF.

This clonotype was detected ten times or more. This chain joins TRBV27 and TRBJ2-3; D unclear. The CDR3 is 15 residues long. Germline CDR1 and CDR2: MNHEY and SMNVEV (reference sequence). V was trimmed by 3 bases and J by 2 bases, leaving 12 bases between them. CDR3 residues: CASSFLTSFTDTQYF. DNA for the CDR3: TGTGCCAGCAGTTTCCTCACAAGCTTCACAGATACGCAGTATTTT.

Of note for this clonotype: A read error is likely, as this CDR3 ends without the conserved phenylalanine or tryptophan. The gene calls are TRBV20-1 and TRBJ1-4, with D maybe TRBD1 (5 bases). V was trimmed by 5 bases and J by 4 bases, leaving 11 bases between them. There are 13 residues in the CDR3. Germline V lookup: CDR1 DFQATT, CDR2 SNEGSKA (reference sequence). CDR3 region: CSAPGRLNEKLFN. The CDR3 nucleotides are TGCAGTGCTCCGGGACGGCTTAATGAAAAACTGTTTAAT.

This clonotype was counted a single time. The chain couples TRBV19 to TRBJ1-1; D uncertain. Deletions cut 9 bases from V and 4 bases from J, with 12 bases between. The germline CDR1 and CDR2 sequences are LNHDA and SQIVND (reference sequence). This CDR3 spans 12 amino acids. The CDR3 sequence: CARKAGSTEAFF. Written as DNA, the CDR3 is TGTGCCAGGAAGGCGGGGAGCACTGAAGCTTTCTTT. The full variable domain, in which reference TRBV19 and TRBJ1-1 provide the parts outside the CDR3, is DGGITQSPKYLFRKEGQNVTLSCEQNLNHDAMYWYRQDPGQGLRLIYYSQIVNDFQKGDIAEGYSVSREKKESFPLTVTSAQKNPTAFYLCARKAGSTEAFFGQGTRLTVV.

This clonotype was recorded at least ten times. The rearrangement links TRBV6-6 to TRBJ2-5; D gene uncertain. This CDR3 region has 14 residues. Germline V gene data show CDR1 as MNHNY and CDR2 as SVGAGI (reference sequence). V lost 5 bases and J 5 bases, leaving 15 bases between the germline ends. The CDR3 reads CASSRSLFGETQYF. As DNA, the CDR3 is TGTGCCAGCAGTCGATCCTTGTTCGGGGAGACCCAGTACTTC.

The rearrangement joins TRBV7-2 to TRBJ1-1; TRBD1 matches 7 bases. V trimming: 3 bases; J trimming: 5 bases; junction bases outside the gene matches: 6. This CDR3 is 14 amino acids long. The germline V gene encodes CDR1 SGHTA and CDR2 FQGNSA. The CDR3 region has the DNA TGTGCCAGCAGCTTCGACAGGGTGAGAACTGAAGCTTTCTTT. Translating gives CASSFDRVRTEAFF.

This clonotype appeared many times. The chain has TRBV5-1 and TRBJ2-3, with no clear D. CDR3 length: 14 amino acids. CDR1 is SGHRS and CDR2 is YFSETQ in the germline V gene. The V and J ends lost 6 bases and 6 bases respectively, with 17 bases between them. The CDR3: CASKDRPSRDTQYF. CDR3 DNA sequence: TGCGCCAGCAAGGACCGTCCTTCAAGGGATACGCAGTATTTT.

V is TRBV7-9 and J is TRBJ2-7; a weak D match, TRBD2 (6 bases). The CDR3 contains 12 residues. Germline V CDR1 and CDR2: SEHNR, FQNEAQ (reference sequence). The germline V and J ends were trimmed by 5 bases and 6 bases, with 11 bases remaining between them. The CDR3 region has the DNA TGTGCCAGCAGCCCGGGGGAGCGCGAGCAGTACTTC. Translated: CASSPGEREQYF.

In its sample, this clonotype was seen many times. Here the CDR3 DNA reads TGCGCCAGCAGCTCTAGACAGGGGGCGGGATGGGAGGCTGAAGCTTTCTTT. Translating it yields CASSSRQGAGWEAEAFF. The chain carries TRBV5-1 and TRBJ1-1, with 10 bases fitting TRBD1. In germline, CDR1 is SGHRS, CDR2 YFSETQ. This CDR3 has 17 amino acids. J lost 6 bases, V lost 3 bases, and 14 bases had no gene match.

This clonotype was counted a few times. One end of the junction varies from germline; a read error may be responsible. The chain uses TRBV20-1 and TRBJ1-5; tentatively, D is TRBD1 (5 bases). The germline V gene encodes CDR1 DFQATT and CDR2 SNEGSKA (reference sequence). This CDR3 region has 15 residues. For the CDR3, the DNA is TGCAGTGCCAGGGATCGGGAGTTCGGCAATCAGCCCCAGAATTTT. This codes for CSARDREFGNQPQNF.

This clonotype was detected a few times. The chain couples TRBV5-1 to TRBJ1-1; D perhaps matches TRBD1 (6 bases). The CDR3 extends over 14 amino acids. The V gene's germline CDR1 is SGHRS and CDR2 YFSETQ. V was cut by 0 bases and J by 1 base, with 7 bases left in between. The CDR3 loop reads CASSLGRGNTEAFF. The CDR3 nucleotides read TGCGCCAGCAGCTTGGGCAGGGGGAACACTGAAGCTTTCTTT.

This clonotype appeared a few times. A much bigger clone sits one base away, suggesting this may be a read error. The J gene is TRBJ2-2, the V gene TRBV3-1; D is uncertain. The germline gives CDR1 LGHDT, CDR2 YNNKEL (reference sequence). V lost 4 bases, J lost 6 bases, and 9 bases lay in between. The CDR3 spans 13 residues. The CDR3 is CASSRLGSGELFF. CDR3 DNA sequence: TGTGCCAGCAGCCGGCTAGGGTCCGGGGAGCTGTTTTTT.

This clonotype has at least ten counts. This CDR3 is CASSPRTSGINEQFF. The CDR3 bases are TGTGCCAGCAGCCCAAGGACTAGCGGGATCAATGAGCAGTTCTTC. The rearrangement uses TRBV5-4 and TRBJ2-1, with 12 nucleotides matching TRBD2. This CDR3 region has 15 residues. Unmatched junction bases numbered 5, after V lost 4 bases and J lost 6 bases. CDR1 and CDR2 (germline): SGHNT, YYREEE (reference sequence).